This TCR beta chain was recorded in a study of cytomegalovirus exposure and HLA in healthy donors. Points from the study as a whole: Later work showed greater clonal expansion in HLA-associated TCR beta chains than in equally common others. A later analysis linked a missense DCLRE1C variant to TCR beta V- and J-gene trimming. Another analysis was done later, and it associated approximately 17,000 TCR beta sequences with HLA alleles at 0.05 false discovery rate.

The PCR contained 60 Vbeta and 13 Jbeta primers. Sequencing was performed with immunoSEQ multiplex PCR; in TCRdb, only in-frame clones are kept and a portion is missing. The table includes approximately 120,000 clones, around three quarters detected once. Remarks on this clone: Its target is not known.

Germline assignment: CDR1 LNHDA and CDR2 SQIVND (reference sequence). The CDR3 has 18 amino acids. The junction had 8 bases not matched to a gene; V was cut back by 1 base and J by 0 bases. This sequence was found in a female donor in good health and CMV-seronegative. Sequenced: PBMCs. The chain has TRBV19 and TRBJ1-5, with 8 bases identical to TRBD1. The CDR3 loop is CASSIGGQGGNSNQPQHF. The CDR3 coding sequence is TGTGCCAGTAGTATAGGCGGACAGGGAGGGAATAGCAATCAGCCCCAGCATTTT.